The rows below give T cell receptor beta chains drawn from one sample of a study of a mutant IDH1 vaccine in newly diagnosed glioma. Method: immunoSEQ multiplex PCR; TCRdb's copy keeps in-frame clones and lacks some. The sample consists of 30,000 to 40,000 clones, roughly 54% of them appearing once. These TCRs' antigens remain unknown. The sequencing used PBMCs, collected from a glioma patient whose treatment included an IDH1 peptide vaccine. The receptors were sampled from a woman in her late teens or twenties with glioma. Both conserved end residues are part of each CDR3. The order of the fields is D gene, V gene, clone size, J gene, CDR3 DNA, CDR3 protein. D genes are given only for firm matches. Where a row states a size, it is once, few, many or the class of an expanded clone; other rows omit it.

d_gene: .
v_gene: TRBV5-6
abundance: .
j_gene: TRBJ2-3
CDR3nt: TGTGCCAGCAGCTTAAGGTCGCCTCCCGCAGATACGCAGTATTTT
CDR3aa: CASSLRSPPADTQYF

d_gene: .
v_gene: TRBV15
abundance: .
j_gene: TRBJ1-2
CDR3nt: TGTGCCACCAGCAGAGACAGGGCTAACTATGGCTACACCTTC
CDR3aa: CATSRDRANYGYTF

d_gene: TRBD1
v_gene: TRBV27
abundance: few
j_gene: TRBJ1-1
CDR3nt: TGTGCCAGCAGTACCGGGACAGGTCGTGAAGCTTTCTTT
CDR3aa: CASSTGTGREAFF

d_gene: .
v_gene: TRBV5-5
abundance: few
j_gene: TRBJ1-1
CDR3nt: TGTGCCAGCAGCCTTACAGGCCGGTCTGAAGCTTTCTTT
CDR3aa: CASSLTGRSEAFF

d_gene: TRBD1
v_gene: TRBV6-6
abundance: .
j_gene: TRBJ1-3
CDR3nt: TGTGCCAGCAGGGAGGAGGGGGCGAGCTCTGGAAACACCATATATTTT
CDR3aa: CASREEGASSGNTIYF

d_gene: .
v_gene: TRBV5-4
abundance: .
j_gene: TRBJ1-2
CDR3nt: TGTGCCAGCAGCTTGGACAGTCTTTATGGCTACACCTTC
CDR3aa: CASSLDSLYGYTF

d_gene: .
v_gene: TRBV4-2
abundance: .
j_gene: TRBJ1-2
CDR3nt: TGTGCCAGCAGCCAAGATTGGGGGACTGGCTACACCTTC
CDR3aa: CASSQDWGTGYTF

d_gene: TRBD2
v_gene: TRBV4-1
abundance: .
j_gene: TRBJ2-7
CDR3nt: TGCGCCAGCAGCCTGGCTAGCGGGTCTTTATACGAGCAGTACTTC
CDR3aa: CASSLASGSLYEQYF

d_gene: TRBD1
v_gene: TRBV30
abundance: few
j_gene: TRBJ1-2
CDR3nt: TGTGCCTGGAGACAGGGGACGTTCTACACCTTC
CDR3aa: CAWRQGTFYTF

d_gene: TRBD2
v_gene: TRBV10-3
abundance: .
j_gene: TRBJ2-2
CDR3nt: TGTGCCATCAGTCCGGGACTAGCGGGCACCGGGGAGCTGTTTTTT
CDR3aa: CAISPGLAGTGELFF

d_gene: .
v_gene: TRBV6-6
abundance: .
j_gene: TRBJ2-1
CDR3nt: TGTGCCAGCAGTTACTCATGGGACCAGTTCTTC
CDR3aa: CASSYSWDQFF

d_gene: .
v_gene: TRBV7-8
abundance: .
j_gene: TRBJ1-5
CDR3nt: TGTGCCAGCAGGGAGGGGCTGGAGGCTCAGCCCCAGCATTTT
CDR3aa: CASREGLEAQPQHF

d_gene: .
v_gene: TRBV7-9
abundance: .
j_gene: TRBJ2-2
CDR3nt: TGTGCCAGCACCCTCCAGGGAGATACCGGGGAGCTGTTTTTT
CDR3aa: CASTLQGDTGELFF

d_gene: TRBD1
v_gene: TRBV19
abundance: .
j_gene: TRBJ1-5
CDR3nt: TGTGCCAGTAGGGAGTCAGGGGGGCAGCCCCAGCATTTT
CDR3aa: CASRESGGQPQHF

d_gene: TRBD1
v_gene: TRBV19
abundance: few
j_gene: TRBJ2-7
CDR3nt: TGTGCCAGTAGTGCCGGACAGGGTGGTTCCTACGAGCAGTACTTC
CDR3aa: CASSAGQGGSYEQYF

d_gene: .
v_gene: TRBV29-1
abundance: few
j_gene: TRBJ2-7
CDR3nt: TGCAGCGTCGGATTTCCCTCCTACGAGCAGTACTTC
CDR3aa: CSVGFPSYEQYF

d_gene: .
v_gene: TRBV10-3
abundance: few
j_gene: TRBJ1-1
CDR3nt: TGTGCCACTCGGGACTCGAACACTGAAGCTTTCTTT
CDR3aa: CATRDSNTEAFF

d_gene: .
v_gene: TRBV5-1
abundance: .
j_gene: TRBJ2-5
CDR3nt: TGCGCCAGCAGCTTCCCGGCCCCCCACCTACAAGAGACCCAGTACTTC
CDR3aa: CASSFPAPHLQETQYF

d_gene: TRBD1
v_gene: TRBV2
abundance: few
j_gene: TRBJ2-2
CDR3nt: TGTGCCAGCAGTGAAGCGCTAGGACAGGGGGGTGCCGGGGAGCTGTTTTTT
CDR3aa: CASSEALGQGGAGELFF

d_gene: TRBD1
v_gene: TRBV7-9
abundance: .
j_gene: TRBJ2-1
CDR3nt: TGTGCCAGCAGCTACCCAAACAGGGGGACTGAGCAGTTCTTC
CDR3aa: CASSYPNRGTEQFF

d_gene: TRBD1
v_gene: TRBV5-1
abundance: few
j_gene: TRBJ2-7
CDR3nt: TGCGCCAGCAGCTTAACAGGGGCCTACTCCTACGAGCAGTACTTC
CDR3aa: CASSLTGAYSYEQYF